This T cell receptor beta chain was profiled in a study of blood T cell repertoires in COVID-19. Study background: Whether acute or convalescent, the COVID-19 samples came from the United States, Italy and Spain. PBMCs, B-cell-depleted T cells, or T cells provided the cDNA or gDNA that made up the material.

As processed by the authors: Reference gene primer amplification in the assay estimated nucleated cell counts. Using immunoSEQ multiplex PCR, the repertoire was profiled, and TCRdb retains in-frame clones only, with some absent. The V and J calls and clone size are taken from that table; D and trimming were inferred from the DNA. This table holds about 300,000 clones, approximately 89% found once. The CDR3 is 14 amino acids. Looked up from germline, CDR1 is MNHEY and CDR2 is SMNVEV (reference sequence). V lost 5 bases to trimming and J lost 5 bases, with 15 bases between them. The sequencing sample was made of peripheral blood. The sequence was obtained from a woman aged 25 to 39 who had recovered from COVID-19. The chain carries TRBV27 and TRBJ2-5; a weak D match, TRBD1 (5 bases). This CDR3 is CASSLDTLGETQYF. The CDR3 DNA reads as TGTGCCAGCAGTCTGGACACCCTCGGGGAGACCCAGTACTTC.